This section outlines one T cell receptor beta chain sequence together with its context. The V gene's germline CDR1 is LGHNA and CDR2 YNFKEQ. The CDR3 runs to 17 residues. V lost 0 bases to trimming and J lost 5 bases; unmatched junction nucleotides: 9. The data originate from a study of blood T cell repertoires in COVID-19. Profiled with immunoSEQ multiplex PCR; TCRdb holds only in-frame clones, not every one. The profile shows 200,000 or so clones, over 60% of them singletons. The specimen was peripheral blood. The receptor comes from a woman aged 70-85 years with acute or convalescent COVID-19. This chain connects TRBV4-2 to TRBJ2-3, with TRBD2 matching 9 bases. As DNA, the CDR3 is TGTGCCAGCAGCCAAGATAGGGCGGGAGGGCCGCTAGATACGCAGTATTTT. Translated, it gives CASSQDRAGGPLDTQYF.